What follows are 18 T cell receptor beta chains derived from one specimen sequenced in a study of T cell responses to AZD1222 COVID-19 vaccine. Sequenced by immunoSEQ multiplex PCR; TCRdb stores in-frame clones only, minus some. The sample has roughly 130,000 clones; roughly 92% are singletons. Sequenced here: peripheral blood, sampled 28 days after the second AZD1222 dose. These TCRs come from an adult who received the AZD1222 COVID-19 vaccine.

The chain is built from TRBV7-9 and TRBJ1-1, with 9 nucleotides matching TRBD1. This CDR3 spans 15 amino acids. With V trimmed by 5 bases and J by 4 bases, 8 bases remained unmatched. The germline V gene encodes CDR1 SEHNR and CDR2 FQNEAQ (reference sequence). CDR3 residues: CASSPGQGIVTEAFF. The CDR3, as DNA: TGTGCCAGCAGCCCCGGACAGGGGATAGTCACTGAAGCTTTCTTT.

The chain employs TRBV3-1 (or the pseudogene TRBV3-2) and TRBJ2-7, with a weak D call TRBD2 (6 bases). Germline V gives CDR1 LGHDT, CDR2 YNNKEL (reference sequence). Trimming shortened V by 5 bases and J by 7 bases, and 15 bases separated the two germline ends. This CDR3 is 13 amino acids long. CDR3 bases: TGTGCCAGCAGCTTACGACTAGTAAGGGAGCAGTACTTC. Protein sequence: CASSLRLVREQYF.

This sequence joins TRBV19 and TRBJ2-7, with TRBD1 as a possible D gene (6 bases). Germline CDR1 reads LNHDA; CDR2 reads SQIVND (reference sequence). The V gene lost 3 bases and the J gene lost 3 bases, with 12 bases spanning the gap. The CDR3 covers 14 residues. CDR3: CASSIGGSLYEQYF. For the CDR3, the DNA is TGTGCCAGTAGTATTGGGGGCAGCCTCTACGAGCAGTACTTC.

This clone occurred once. This chain connects TRBV5-6 to TRBJ1-2; D not resolved. The CDR3 sequence is 14 residues long. Germline V gene sequence: CDR1 SGHDT, CDR2 YYEEEE. The V end lost 3 bases, the J end lost 4 bases, and 13 bases lay between the germline ends. The CDR3 coding sequence is TGTGCCAGCAGCTACCCTGGGGTTGGCTATGGCTACACCTTC. Its protein is CASSYPGVGYGYTF. The full variable domain, completed using reference TRBV5-6 and TRBJ1-2, is DAGVTQSPTHLIKTRGQQVTLRCSPKSGHDTVSWYQQALGQGPQFIFQYYEEEERQRGNFPDRFSGHQFPNYSSELNVNALLLGDSALYLCASSYPGVGYGYTFGSGTRLTVV.

The genes are TRBV9 and TRBJ1-3; D is perhaps TRBD1 (5 bases). Germline loops: CDR1 SGDLS, CDR2 YYNGEE. The CDR3 totals 16 residues. V lost 0 bases and J 0 bases, leaving 10 bases between the germline ends. Here the CDR3 DNA reads TGTGCCAGCAGCGTAGAGGGACGGAACTCTGGAAACACCATATATTTT. Amino acids: CASSVEGRNSGNTIYF.

The gene calls are TRBV21-1 and TRBJ2-3; the D call in the table, TRBD2, was not verified against the DNA. TRBV21-1 is recorded as a pseudogene. CDR3 length: 16 amino acids. The CDR3 DNA sequence: TGTGCCAGCAGCAAAGCGCCTAGCGGGGGGTCAGATACGCAGTATTTT. Its protein product is CASSKAPSGGSDTQYF.

This chain links TRBV28 with TRBJ2-1; 9 nucleotides align to TRBD1. The CDR3 has 16 residues. V was pared by 5 bases and J by 7 bases, with 12 bases of the junction left unmatched. Germline CDR1 and CDR2: MDHEN and SYDVKM. This CDR3 is CASSLPDRGIGNEQFF. In DNA form, the CDR3 reads TGTGCCAGCAGTCTCCCCGACAGGGGGATAGGAAATGAGCAGTTCTTC.

This clone was picked up one time. This chain uses TRBV7-6 with TRBJ1-1; D is uncertain. The ends were cut back, 5 bases at V and 1 base at J, with 11 bases in the middle. CDR1 and CDR2 (germline): SGHVS, FNYEAQ. CDR3 size: 14 residues. The CDR3 sequence: CASSPPERNTEAFF. CDR3 coding DNA: TGTGCCAGCAGCCCCCCCGAGAGGAACACTGAAGCTTTCTTT.

This sequence joins TRBV3-1 (or the pseudogene TRBV3-2) and TRBJ2-1, with 10 nucleotides matching TRBD2. Germline values: CDR1 LGHDT, CDR2 YNNKEL (reference sequence). The junction had 2 bases not matched to a gene; V was cut back by 4 bases and J by 2 bases. The CDR3 sequence is 15 residues long. This CDR3 reads CASSRTSGAYNEQFF. In DNA, the CDR3 is TGTGCCAGCAGCCGGACTAGCGGAGCCTACAATGAGCAGTTCTTC.

The V call is TRBV19, the J call TRBJ1-6; D perhaps matches TRBD1 (5 bases). Germline loops: CDR1 LNHDA, CDR2 SQIVND (reference sequence). Trimming removed 5 bases from V and 7 bases from J, with 18 bases in between. This CDR3 is 16 amino acids long. The CDR3 reads CASSFPPGTVNSPLHF. The DNA for the CDR3 is TGTGCCAGTAGTTTCCCCCCCGGGACTGTGAATTCACCCCTCCACTTT.

V usage is TRBV28 and J usage is TRBJ2-6; perhaps TRBD1 as D (6 bases). V was trimmed by 4 bases and J by 1 base, leaving 17 bases between them. Germline values: CDR1 MDHEN, CDR2 SYDVKM. The CDR3 has 18 amino acids. The CDR3 DNA follows: TGTGCCAGCAGTTCCCGAGGACAGTGGGAATCTGGGGCCAACGTCCTGACTTTC. Translated: CASSSRGQWESGANVLTF.

The gene calls are TRBV29-1 and TRBJ2-2; 7 positions agree with TRBD1. The CDR3 is 13 amino acids. The ends lost 3 bases at V and 4 bases at J; junction bases unmatched: 2. In germline, CDR1 is SQVTM, CDR2 ANQGSEA. The CDR3 bases are TGCAGCGTTGAGGGACAGCTCACCGGGGAGCTGTTTTTT. It codes for CSVEGQLTGELFF.

V and J are TRBV12-5 and TRBJ2-1; D perhaps matches TRBD1 (5 bases). Germline V gives CDR1 LGHNT, CDR2 FRNRAP. The CDR3 is made up of 13 amino acids. V was trimmed by 1 base and J by 6 bases, leaving 7 bases between them. This chain's CDR3 is CASGLADSNEQFF. CDR3 bases: TGTGCTAGTGGTTTGGCCGACAGCAATGAGCAGTTCTTC.

The chain uses TRBV20-1 and TRBJ2-1, with D unresolved. Trimming took 5 bases from V and 6 from J, leaving 8 bases between them. From germline, CDR1 is DFQATT and CDR2 SNEGSKA (reference sequence). This CDR3 has 11 amino acids. CDR3 in amino acids: CSAFPGNEQFF. The CDR3 DNA follows: TGCAGTGCTTTCCCTGGCAATGAGCAGTTCTTC.

This chain connects TRBV7-2 to TRBJ2-1; 7 positions agree with TRBD1. The CDR3 totals 15 residues. V dropped 2 bases and J dropped 5; count of bases not matched to a gene: 6. Germline loops: CDR1 SGHTA, CDR2 FQGNSA. CDR3 sequence: CASSLSGQVHNEQFF. CDR3 DNA sequence: TGTGCCAGCAGCTTATCCGGACAGGTCCACAATGAGCAGTTCTTC.

This chain joins TRBV5-5 and TRBJ1-1, with a possible D match to TRBD1 (5 bases). This CDR3 spans 15 amino acids. Trimming cost V 2 bases and J 4 bases, with 15 bases left between them. Germline CDR1 is SGHKS and CDR2 is YYEKEE (reference sequence). The CDR3 is CASSLTPRVGTEAFF. CDR3 in DNA: TGTGCCAGCAGCTTAACCCCCAGGGTTGGCACTGAAGCTTTCTTT.

J is TRBJ1-1 and V is TRBV28; TRBD1 is a possible D gene (6 bases). Germline V gene sequence: CDR1 MDHEN, CDR2 SYDVKM. The V and J ends lost 3 bases and 5 bases respectively, with 10 bases between them. The CDR3 contains 13 residues. The CDR3 coding sequence is TGTGCCAGCAGTTTGGCAGGGGTTACTGAAGCTTTCTTT. Protein: CASSLAGVTEAFF.

This chain joins TRBV19 and TRBJ2-7, with a possible D match to TRBD1 (6 bases). The CDR3 loop spans 14 amino acids. V was trimmed by 4 bases and J by 6 bases, leaving 16 bases between them. Per the germline V gene, CDR1 is LNHDA and CDR2 is SQIVND (reference sequence). CDR3 bases: TGTGCCAGTAGTAACCGGGACAAGCCTACCGAGCAGTACTTC. Its protein is CASSNRDKPTEQYF.